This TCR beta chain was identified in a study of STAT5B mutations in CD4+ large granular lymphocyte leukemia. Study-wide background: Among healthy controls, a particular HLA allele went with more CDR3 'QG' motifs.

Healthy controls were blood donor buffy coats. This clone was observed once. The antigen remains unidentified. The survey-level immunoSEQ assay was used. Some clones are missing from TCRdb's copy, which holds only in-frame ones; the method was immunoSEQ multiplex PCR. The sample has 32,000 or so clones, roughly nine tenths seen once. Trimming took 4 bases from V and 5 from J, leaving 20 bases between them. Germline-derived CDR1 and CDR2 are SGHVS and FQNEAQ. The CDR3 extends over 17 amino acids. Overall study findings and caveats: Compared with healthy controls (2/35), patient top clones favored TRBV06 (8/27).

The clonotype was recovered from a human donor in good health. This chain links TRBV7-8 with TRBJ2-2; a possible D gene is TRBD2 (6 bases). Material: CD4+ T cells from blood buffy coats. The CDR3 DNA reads TGTGCCAGCAGCTCAATTCCCGGGAGCGGTGGGACCGGGGAGCTGTTTTTT. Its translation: CASSSIPGSGGTGELFF.